The 18 T cell receptor beta chains below were found in one sample sequenced in a study of shared clonotypes between healthy human individuals. Produced via immunoSEQ multiplex PCR; TCRdb's table is partial and in-frame only. The profile covers hundreds of thousands of clones, with roughly 70% appearing a single time and approximately 1.6% taken by the ten largest. Material: memory CD4+ T cells sorted from blood. The subset was: CD45RA-negative fraction. The receptor set was obtained from a woman under 40 in good health.

This clone came up a few times. The rearrangement uses TRBV25-1 and TRBJ1-1, with 8 bases lining up with TRBD1. V trimming: 5 bases; J trimming: 3 bases; junction bases outside the gene matches: 5. The CDR3 has 14 amino acids. From germline, CDR1 is MGHDK and CDR2 SYGVNS. This CDR3 is CASSPTGGHTEAFF. CDR3 in DNA: TGTGCCAGCAGTCCCACAGGGGGACACACTGAAGCTTTCTTT.

V and J are TRBV11-2 and TRBJ1-4; maybe TRBD1 (6 bases). In germline, CDR1 is SGHAT, CDR2 FQNNGV. The V gene lost 5 bases and the J gene lost 14 bases, with 15 bases spanning the gap. The CDR3 runs 12 residues. The CDR3 DNA sequence: TGTGCCAGCAGCCACCCAACAGGGCGGCTGTTTTTT. Translating gives CASSHPTGRLFF.

The chain combines TRBV14 with TRBJ2-5; 7 nucleotides align to TRBD1. The length of the CDR3 is 15 residues. Germline CDR1 SGHDN, CDR2 FVKESK. V shed 4 bases and J 9 bases; nucleotides not matched to a gene: 14. The CDR3 sequence is CASSPTPGQRGSQYF. In DNA, the CDR3 is TGTGCCAGCAGCCCAACACCGGGACAGAGGGGTTCCCAGTACTTC. Full variable domain (outside the CDR3, taken from reference TRBV14 and TRBJ2-5): EAGVTQFPSHSVIEKGQTVTLRCDPISGHDNLYWYRRVMGKEIKFLLHFVKESKQDESGMPNNRFLAERTGGTYSTLKVQPAELEDSGVYFCASSPTPGQRGSQYFGPGTRLLVL.

This chain uses TRBV6-6 with TRBJ2-7; tentative D call: TRBD1 (6 bases). From germline, CDR1 is MNHNY and CDR2 SVGAGI (reference sequence). CDR3 size: 14 residues. V lost 5 bases, J lost 5 bases, and 16 bases lay in between. CDR3 sequence (DNA): TGTGCCAGCAGTAACCGTTATGACAGGCACGAGCAGTACTTC. This encodes CASSNRYDRHEQYF.

Turning to this clone: Additional DNA sequences in this sample encode the identical CDR3. The chain recombines TRBV4-2 with TRBJ2-6; 7 bases are shared with TRBD2. Per germline, CDR1 LGHNA and CDR2 YNFKEQ. Trimming took 3 bases from V and 1 from J; bases not matched to a gene: 0. This CDR3 is 15 amino acids long. In DNA, the CDR3 is TGTGCCAGCAGCCAGGGGGGGTCTGGGGCCAACGTCCTGACTTTC. Its protein is CASSQGGSGANVLTF.

This chain uses TRBV25-1 with TRBJ2-7; D gene ambiguous. The CDR3 consists of 12 residues. Germline CDR1 reads MGHDK; CDR2 reads SYGVNS. The germline V and J ends were trimmed by 2 bases and 3 bases, with 5 bases remaining between them. This CDR3 is CASSEVGYEQYF. In DNA, the CDR3 is TGTGCCAGCAGTGAAGTGGGCTACGAGCAGTACTTC.

A few counts support this clone. This chain connects TRBV13 to TRBJ2-1, with D perhaps given as TRBD1 or TRBD2 (5 bases each). The CDR3 covers 14 residues. The V gene lost 4 bases and the J gene lost 9 bases, with 16 bases spanning the gap. CDR1 is PRHDT and CDR2 is FYEKMQ in the germline V gene (reference sequence). CDR3 amino acids: CASSYTGTPSEQFF. The CDR3 DNA follows: TGTGCCAGCAGCTATACCGGGACCCCTAGTGAGCAGTTCTTC.

This clone was recorded many times. This chain links TRBV10-2 with TRBJ2-3; D possibly matches TRBD1 or TRBD2 (5 bases each). The length of the CDR3 is 15 residues. The germline V gene encodes CDR1 WSHSY and CDR2 SAAADI. The V and J ends lost 6 bases and 0 bases respectively, with 13 bases between them. The CDR3 region is CASRESRDSTDTQYF. The CDR3 DNA follows: TGCGCCAGCAGGGAGAGCCGGGACAGCACAGATACGCAGTATTTT.

This clone was seen a handful of times. The chain couples TRBV18 to TRBJ2-2, with D unresolved. The CDR3 totals 15 residues. Germline assignment: CDR1 KGHSH and CDR2 LQKENI. With 4 bases removed from V and 2 bases from J, the gap between germline ends came to 11 bases. The CDR3 protein is CASSLKEPNTGELFF. The CDR3 nucleotides read TGTGCCAGCTCACTAAAGGAACCTAACACCGGGGAGCTGTTTTTT.

About this clone: Additional DNA sequences in this sample encode the identical CDR3. The V and J genes are TRBV28 and TRBJ1-3; D is unresolved. V gave up 4 bases and J gave up 4 bases, with 5 bases separating them. The CDR3 extends over 12 amino acids. The germline gives CDR1 MDHEN, CDR2 SYDVKM. The CDR3 here is CASSWTGNTIYF. For the CDR3, the DNA is TGTGCCAGCAGTTGGACGGGAAACACCATATATTTT.

The sample holds a few counts of this clone. The genes are TRBV2 and TRBJ1-1; 7 bases are shared with TRBD1. The length of the CDR3 is 14 residues. Trimming cost V 5 bases and J 1 base; bases outside gene matches: 4. Per germline, CDR1 SNHLY and CDR2 FYNNEI. As DNA, the CDR3 is TGTGCCAGCAGTTCGACAGGGTGGAACACTGAAGCTTTCTTT. It encodes CASSSTGWNTEAFF.

The CDR3: CASSEGRGDYGYTF. CDR3 bases: TGTGCCAGCAGTGAGGGCAGGGGAGACTATGGCTACACCTTC. This chain connects TRBV2 to TRBJ1-2; tentative D call: TRBD1 (6 bases). CDR3 length: 14 amino acids. V was clipped by 3 bases and J by 3 bases, with 11 bases between them. Germline assignment: CDR1 SNHLY and CDR2 FYNNEI.

In its sample, this clone was seen a few times. The chain couples TRBV19 to TRBJ1-5; 7 bases fit TRBD1. Losses at the gene ends were 4 bases for V and 4 bases for J; bases not matched to a gene: 4. The CDR3 sequence is 14 residues long. Germline lookup yields CDR1 LNHDA and CDR2 SQIVND (reference sequence). The CDR3 region is CASSTTGRNQPQHF. The CDR3 DNA follows: TGTGCCAGTAGTACGACAGGGAGGAATCAGCCCCAGCATTTT.

The chain links TRBV7-9 to TRBJ1-1; maybe TRBD1 (5 bases). The germline CDR1 and CDR2 sequences are SEHNR and FQNEAQ (reference sequence). CDR3 size: 15 residues. Trimming took off 5 bases at V and 0 bases at J, with 13 bases between the two ends. This CDR3 reads CASSARGELNTEAFF. CDR3 sequence (DNA): TGTGCCAGCAGCGCGCGGGGGGAGTTGAACACTGAAGCTTTCTTT.

This clone has at least ten counts. The rearrangement joins TRBV10-2 to TRBJ1-5; D is unresolved. Trimming took off 4 bases at V and 0 bases at J, with 7 bases between the two ends. This CDR3 is 14 amino acids long. From germline, CDR1 is WSHSY and CDR2 SAAADI. CDR3 in amino acids: CASSGQFSNQPQHF. The CDR3 region has the DNA TGCGCCAGCAGTGGGCAGTTTAGCAATCAGCCCCAGCATTTT.

With respect to this clone: At the DNA level, this CDR3 is encoded by other sequences in the same sample as well. The genes are TRBV7-2 and TRBJ1-1, with D unresolved. Germline V gives CDR1 SGHTA, CDR2 FQGNSA. This CDR3 region has 13 residues. V lost 2 bases to trimming and J lost 3 bases, with 7 bases between them. This chain's CDR3 is CASSLSGYTEAFF. The CDR3, as DNA: TGTGCCAGCAGCTTATCTGGGTACACTGAAGCTTTCTTT.

V and J are TRBV5-1 and TRBJ1-2; D perhaps matches TRBD1 (5 bases). Germline-derived CDR1 and CDR2 are SGHRS and YFSETQ. The CDR3 runs 13 residues. V gave up 3 bases and J gave up 5 bases, with 11 bases separating them. CDR3 region: CASSWDGDYGYTF. For the CDR3, the DNA is TGCGCCAGCAGCTGGGACGGAGATTATGGCTACACCTTC.

The chain uses TRBV7-3 and TRBJ2-1; the D gene is possibly TRBD2 (6 bases). In germline, CDR1 is SGHTA, CDR2 FQGTGA. Trimming removed 3 bases from V and 9 bases from J, with 12 bases in between. The CDR3 extends over 13 amino acids. The CDR3 here is CASSFSGVSEQFF. The CDR3 coding sequence is TGTGCCAGCAGCTTTAGCGGTGTTAGTGAGCAGTTCTTC.